Sequencing of this T cell receptor (beta chain) was carried out in a study of follicular helper T cells after annual influenza vaccination. Background on the study: Across the 2013-2014, 2014-2015 and 2015-2016 vaccination seasons, some subjects were resampled.

This clone has more than one count but fewer than ten. The antigen remains undetermined. Points from the study as a whole: ICOS-CD38- cTfh most often held earlier Day 7 ICOS+CD38+ clones.

Time point described: 2014-2015 season, pre-vaccination. Per time point, roughly 35-110 mL of blood was sampled. The data were produced by immunoSEQ multiplex PCR, yet TCRdb's version contains in-frame clones alone and is incomplete. This repertoire shows under 15,000 clones, around 80% found once; its top ten account for 0.45% to 0.55%. The starting material was CXCR5- memory CD4+ T cells sorted from blood, obtained on the day of influenza vaccination. The source of this sequence is an adult who received the influenza vaccine.

CDR3 coding DNA: TGTGCCATCAAAGGGACTAGCGGTCTCAATGAGCAGTTCTTC. Encoded protein: CAIKGTSGLNEQFF. The chain uses TRBV10-3 and TRBJ2-1, with 11 bases aligning to TRBD2. From germline, CDR1 is ENHRY and CDR2 SYGVKD. The V and J ends lost 7 bases and 6 bases, in that order; junction bases with no gene match: 5. The CDR3 has 14 residues.